This T cell receptor beta chain was found in a study of cytomegalovirus exposure and HLA in healthy donors (dated 2017 in TCRdb). Background on the whole study: According to an earlier analysis of around 600 of the donors, about 179 million T cells yielded approximately 120 million unique TCR beta sequences and about 280 Gb of sequence data. A later genetic analysis used genome-wide SNP genotypes for about 65% of the roughly 670 donors, treating that subset as a discovery cohort. All discovery cohort repertoires had been generated on a single sequencing platform. The study combined high-throughput TCR immunosequencing, statistical association of individual TCRs with disease status, and machine learning to predict cytomegalovirus infection status. The number of typed donors differed by locus: about 629-630 for A, B, C, DRB1 and DQB1; 522 for DQA1; around 610 for DPA1; and some 430 for DPB1. On average, over 200,000 unique TCR beta nucleotide sequences were sequenced per donor among fewer than 500 genotyped donors of the cohort, with roughly 19% of those sequences being non-productive. An early release covering just under 650 HLA-typed donors comprised roughly 300 gigabases of sequencing data and tens of millions of unique TCR sequences. Of the 300 to 500 genotyped donors, more than 75% were placed in the genetic ancestry cluster associated with self-reported Caucasian donors. The aim of the study was to test whether cataloging public T cell receptors could identify signatures of past pathogen exposure. In the later analysis, no new phenotypic data were used to find candidate immune exposures; instead, reliance was placed on TCR beta sequences and their occurrence across donors. An earlier analysis of about 620 of the donors applied high-throughput TCR beta sequencing to assess whether each TCR beta V gene segment acted as functional or pseudogenic. The study used immunosequencing to profile the T cell repertoires of several hundred subjects and linked those repertoires to cytomegalovirus serostatus. HLA typing included class I and class II loci at four-digit resolution. A later analysis re-analyzed previously published TCR beta repertoires from roughly 600 donors and added high-resolution HLA genotyping to study TCR occurrence patterns. A few DR-DQ haplotypes were treated as single units for association and clustering because of strong linkage in the cohort. Donor age, sex, ethnicity and CMV serostatus were compiled together with the repertoire data. Along with the approximately 700-subject first cohort, a separate validation cohort of over a hundred different subjects was used. Broader findings and caveats from the paper: A cluster of highly shared sequence variants was judged likely to be a technical artifact of the sequencing pipeline. An earlier analysis of around 500 of the donors showed that most TCR beta V segments appeared in productive rearrangements either about 87% or about 30% of the time, which broadly matched IMGT annotations. A few of the identified cytomegalovirus-associated TCR beta chains were confirmed in vitro to be specific for cytomegalovirus antigens. While some public TCRs were present in many individuals, most TCR sequences turned up only very rarely across donors. When HLA alleles, especially DR and DQ, strongly co-occurred, attributing TCR associations to individual alleles was difficult. The study gave a list of some 150 TCR beta chains associated with cytomegalovirus. For the cohort, immune exposure information was limited to CMV serostatus. A later genetic analysis reported fewer N-insertions in productive TCRs among donors in an Asian-associated ancestry cluster than the roughly 700-donor mean. At a false discovery rate of 0.05, a later analysis linked around 15,000 TCR beta sequences to specific HLA alleles. The cohort was sequenced for TCR beta chains only, and without alpha or paired-chain data the features that could be detected were limited. In a later analysis, HLA-associated TCR beta chains showed more clonal expansion and lower generation probabilities than non-associated chains that were equally common. Roughly 15 rarely observed V segments, including chromosome 9 orphons, were excluded from the earlier analysis of 550 to 700 of the donors because counts were too low. According to a later analysis, TCR association rates differed among HLA loci, with DRB1 alleles showing the most associated TCRs and HLA-C alleles showing the fewest. Roughly uniform sequencing depth across donors was assumed in presence/absence analyses, although this assumption may not hold. Linkage disequilibrium might explain the correlated functional status among segregating V segments, but an unknown experimental factor could not be ruled out. Because HLA typing was unavailable for some donors at each locus, only the typed subset was used in association tests. A further reported finding was that TCR beta sequences accurately predicted the HLA-A and HLA-B alleles for most subjects in the first cohort. The classifier was reported to diagnose cytomegalovirus status with high specificity and sensitivity in both the original and validation cohorts. According to the authors, the approach could potentially be generalized to other disease states and immunological phenotypes. The 87-base-pair reads could not distinguish some IMGT-functional V segments, including TRBV6-2 and TRBV6-3, so those segments were excluded. A later genetic analysis associated a missense DCLRE1C variant with V-gene and J-gene trimming of TCR beta chains, and an independent cohort replicated the association. A later analysis found that most CMV-associated TCR beta chains appeared HLA-restricted, with HLA associations seemingly driven largely by CMV exposure. Several of the top co-occurrence clusters appeared to be linked to parvovirus B19, influenza, CMV and Epstein-Barr virus, according to a later analysis.

For this clone: The antigen it binds to is not known. Base qualities are not provided; no much larger clone lies one nucleotide away.

The cohort was made up of 666 healthy bone marrow donors. At the time of sampling, every cohort member was nominally healthy, though immune exposures that went unrecorded were likely present. The donor was CMV seronegative and belonged to the group of several hundred seronegative cohort members. Each donor provided a peripheral blood sample, and peripheral blood mononuclear cells were used for TCR beta sequencing. The Qiagen DNeasy Blood Extraction Kit was used to extract genomic DNA from the blood cell samples. Library prep was done by the immunoSEQ multiplex PCR assay. For the multiplex PCR, a mixture combining 60 forward primers for TCR Vbeta segments and 13 reverse primers for TCR Jbeta segments was used. The CDR3 region of rearranged TCR beta genes was amplified from genomic DNA with a multiplex PCR assay. On the Illumina HiSeq System, the amplified TCR beta libraries were sequenced as 87-base-pair reads. Turning to the authors' computational methods: Across the 500 to 700 repertoires, a later analysis counted some 81 million unique TCR beta chains, roughly 11 million of which were shared by at least two donors. A nearest-neighbor algorithm error-corrected the raw reads and collapsed the reads into unique sequences, merging closely related sequences to remove PCR and sequencing errors. V, D and J gene segments were assigned by aligning CDR3 sequences to IMGT reference sequences. For a sequence to be retained, at least a six-nucleotide match to both a V gene segment and a J gene segment was required. A rearrangement counted as productive if the CDR3 had no stop codons and remained in frame with V and J, and every other rearrangement counted as non-productive. CDR3 was defined by IMGT convention, running from the second conserved V-encoded cysteine to the conserved J-encoded phenylalanine. In an earlier analysis of around 570 of the donors, sequences lacking an unambiguous match to a single V gene segment were excluded. In an earlier analysis of 587 of the donors, a V segment was called functional when productive rearrangements were above 56.7%, and segregating when the standard deviation between donors exceeded 5%. A statistical classification framework was developed to diagnose cytomegalovirus status using the catalog of TCR beta chain sequences. V and J gene assignment, in a later analysis, came from comparing TCR nucleotide sequences with IMGT/GENE-DB human TR gene sequences. A later analysis assigned CDR3 sequences and most-parsimonious VDJ recombination scenarios with the TCRdist pipeline. A later analysis defined each TCR beta chain by its CDR3 amino acid sequence plus V-gene family, and excluded reads lacking a unique V-gene family. To address suspected cross-contamination and a sequencing artifact, a later analysis removed 450 to 700 highly shared, low-generation-probability nucleotide sequences. For each public chain, a later analysis derived a clonal expansion index from normalized ranks of inferred template counts within each repertoire. Generation probabilities in a later analysis came from a VDJ recombination model fitted to out-of-frame rearrangements, and those results were checked against IGoR. A later analysis scored TCR-TCR, TCR-HLA and TCR-CMV co-occurrence with hypergeometric tests, applying a repertoire-size bias correction to TCR pairs. In a later analysis, false discovery rates were estimated by permuting HLA or CMV assignments 20 times. In a later analysis, co-occurring TCRs were grouped using DBSCAN, with TCRdist sequence similarity added in when clustering inside HLA-allele-positive subsets. Repertoires with fewer than 30,000 or more than 120,000 public chains were left out of co-occurrence clustering, as were about five repertoires with anomalous nucleotide sharing. In TCRdb, the immuneACCESS table is reduced to in-frame sequences with V and J assigned. These tables do not hold every clone; where another copy was compared, an unresolved V gene accounts for under half, and the others remain unexplained. V and J calls and clone size come straight from that table; D and trimming were deduced from the DNA. This sample lists around 130,000 clones; about three fifths were detected once. The top ten clonotypes cover around 1.9% of the sample.

V is pruned by 3 bases and J by 0 bases, leaving 5 bases of the junction without a gene match. The CDR1 and CDR2 encoded by the germline V gene are MGHRA and YSYEKL. The CDR3 runs 15 amino acids, cysteine and phenylalanine included. The only DNA kept is the CDR3, 45 bases in frame from the first base. This sequence was found in a male donor in good health and CMV-seronegative. Recombination connected TRBV4-1 to TRBJ2-7, with 7 bases in between that match TRBD1. What was sequenced was PBMCs. The CDR3 protein is CASSHTGTASYEQYF. The sequenced DNA is TGCGCCAGCAGCCACACCGGGACAGCCTCCTACGAGCAGTACTTC.